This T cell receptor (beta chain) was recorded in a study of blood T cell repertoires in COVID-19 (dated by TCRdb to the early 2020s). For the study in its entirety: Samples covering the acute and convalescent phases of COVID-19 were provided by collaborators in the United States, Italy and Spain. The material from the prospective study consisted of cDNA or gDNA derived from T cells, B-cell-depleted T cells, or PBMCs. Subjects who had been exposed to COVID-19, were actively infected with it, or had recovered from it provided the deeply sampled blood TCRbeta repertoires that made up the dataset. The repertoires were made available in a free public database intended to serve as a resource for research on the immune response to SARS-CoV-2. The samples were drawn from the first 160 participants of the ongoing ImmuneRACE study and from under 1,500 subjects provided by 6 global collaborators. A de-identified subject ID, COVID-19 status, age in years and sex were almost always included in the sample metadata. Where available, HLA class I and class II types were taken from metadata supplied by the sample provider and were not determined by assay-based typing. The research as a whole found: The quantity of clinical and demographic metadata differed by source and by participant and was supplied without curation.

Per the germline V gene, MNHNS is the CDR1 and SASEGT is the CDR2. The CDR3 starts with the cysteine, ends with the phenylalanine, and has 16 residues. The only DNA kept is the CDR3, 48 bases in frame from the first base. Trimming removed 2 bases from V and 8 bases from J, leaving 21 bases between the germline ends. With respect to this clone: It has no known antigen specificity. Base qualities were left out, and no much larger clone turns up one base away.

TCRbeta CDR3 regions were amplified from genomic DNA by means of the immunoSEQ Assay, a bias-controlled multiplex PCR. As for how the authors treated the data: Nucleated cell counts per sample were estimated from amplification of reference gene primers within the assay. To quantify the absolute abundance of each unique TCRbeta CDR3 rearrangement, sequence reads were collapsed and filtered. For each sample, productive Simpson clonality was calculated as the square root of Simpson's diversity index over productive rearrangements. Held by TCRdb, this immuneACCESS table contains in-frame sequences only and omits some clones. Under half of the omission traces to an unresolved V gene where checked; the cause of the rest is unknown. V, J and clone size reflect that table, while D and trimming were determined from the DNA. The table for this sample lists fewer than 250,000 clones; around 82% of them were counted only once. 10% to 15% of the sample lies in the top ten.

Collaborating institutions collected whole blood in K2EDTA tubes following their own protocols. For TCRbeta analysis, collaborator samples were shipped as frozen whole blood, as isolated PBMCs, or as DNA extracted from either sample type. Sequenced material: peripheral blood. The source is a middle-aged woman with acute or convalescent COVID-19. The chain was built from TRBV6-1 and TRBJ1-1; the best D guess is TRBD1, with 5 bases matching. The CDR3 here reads CASSESTGKTRGEAFF. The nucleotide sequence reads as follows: TGTGCCAGCAGTGAAAGTACCGGAAAAACGCGGGGGGAAGCTTTCTTT.